A selection of T cell receptor beta chains follows, all from one sample in a study of T cells in localized non-small cell lung cancer. Measured with immunoSEQ multiplex PCR; TCRdb has only the in-frame clones, and not every one. Of about 12,000 clones listed, around four fifths are singletons. Sequencing was performed on peripheral blood, taken before any cancer treatment. Every receptor here comes from a male donor older than 55 with stage I squamous cell lung carcinoma. The CDR3 runs from the conserved cysteine through the conserved F or W. Each record gives: J gene, V gene, D gene, clone size, CDR3 protein, CDR3 DNA. D genes are given only for firm matches. A row's size may be missing; if present it is once, few, many or a size class.

J gene: TRBJ2-7; V gene: TRBV29-1; D gene: NA; clone size: NA; CDR3 protein: CSVEVDPAYEQYF; CDR3 DNA: TGCAGCGTTGAAGTCGACCCCGCGTACGAGCAGTACTTC
J gene: TRBJ1-1; V gene: TRBV5-4; D gene: NA; clone size: NA; CDR3 protein: CASSLVRGSTEAFF; CDR3 DNA: TGTGCCAGCAGCTTGGTTCGGGGAAGCACTGAAGCTTTCTTT
J gene: TRBJ1-1; V gene: TRBV19; D gene: NA; clone size: few; CDR3 protein: CASSIWGRGRGDTEAFF; CDR3 DNA: TGTGCCAGTAGTATATGGGGACGAGGGCGTGGGGACACTGAAGCTTTCTTT
J gene: TRBJ2-7; V gene: TRBV28; D gene: TRBD2; clone size: few; CDR3 protein: CASRTNSGSSDEQYF; CDR3 DNA: TGTGCCAGCAGGACTAATAGCGGGAGCTCGGACGAGCAGTACTTC
J gene: TRBJ2-3; V gene: TRBV27; D gene: TRBD1; clone size: NA; CDR3 protein: CASSLMGQVSNTQYF; CDR3 DNA: TGTGCCAGCAGTTTAATGGGACAGGTTTCCAATACGCAGTATTTT
J gene: TRBJ2-7; V gene: TRBV28; D gene: TRBD1; clone size: once; CDR3 protein: CASSLTIGQGNEQYF; CDR3 DNA: TGTGCCAGCAGTCTCACCATCGGACAGGGCAACGAGCAGTACTTC
J gene: TRBJ2-7; V gene: TRBV4-1; D gene: NA; clone size: few; CDR3 protein: CASSHEPSFFEQYF; CDR3 DNA: TGCGCCAGCAGCCACGAACCCTCCTTTTTCGAGCAGTACTTC
J gene: TRBJ1-5; V gene: TRBV10-3; D gene: NA; clone size: few; CDR3 protein: CAISESRRSNQPQHF; CDR3 DNA: TGTGCCATCAGTGAGTCGAGGAGGAGCAATCAGCCCCAGCATTTT
J gene: TRBJ1-1; V gene: TRBV10-2; D gene: NA; clone size: NA; CDR3 protein: CASVWDMQAFF; CDR3 DNA: TGCGCCAGCGTTTGGGACATGCAAGCTTTCTTT
J gene: TRBJ2-7; V gene: TRBV11-2; D gene: TRBD2; clone size: NA; CDR3 protein: CASSFAGEGEQYF; CDR3 DNA: TGTGCCAGCAGCTTCGCGGGAGAAGGCGAGCAGTACTTC
J gene: TRBJ2-1; V gene: TRBV11-3; D gene: TRBD2; clone size: NA; CDR3 protein: CASSSRSGGDEQFF; CDR3 DNA: TGTGCCAGCAGCTCGCGGTCGGGGGGGGATGAGCAGTTCTTC
J gene: TRBJ2-7; V gene: TRBV5-5; D gene: NA; clone size: once; CDR3 protein: CASSASRYEQYF; CDR3 DNA: TGTGCCAGCAGCGCATCTAGGTACGAGCAGTACTTC
J gene: TRBJ2-1; V gene: TRBV11-3; D gene: NA; clone size: NA; CDR3 protein: CASSPQAEDNEQFF; CDR3 DNA: TGTGCCAGCAGCCCCCAGGCCGAGGACAATGAGCAGTTCTTC
J gene: TRBJ2-1; V gene: TRBV7-9; D gene: NA; clone size: NA; CDR3 protein: CASSLAVRVNEQFF; CDR3 DNA: TGTGCCAGCAGCTTAGCAGTACGTGTCAATGAGCAGTTCTTC
J gene: TRBJ2-5; V gene: TRBV7-9; D gene: NA; clone size: few; CDR3 protein: CASNGGSKATQYF; CDR3 DNA: TGTGCCAGCAATGGCGGGTCTAAAGCGACCCAGTACTTC
J gene: TRBJ2-1; V gene: TRBV4-1; D gene: NA; clone size: NA; CDR3 protein: CASSQPPGTNYNEQFF; CDR3 DNA: TGCGCCAGCAGCCAACCACCCGGGACCAACTACAATGAGCAGTTCTTC